Detailed here is one TCR beta chain. The data originate from a study of shared clonotypes between healthy human individuals. V lost 2 bases and J 5 bases, leaving 14 bases between the germline ends. The CDR3 runs 15 residues. The germline CDR1 and CDR2 sequences are SGHTA and FQGNSA. The assay was immunoSEQ multiplex PCR, and TCRdb's table has in-frame clones only and misses some. The repertoire holds millions of clones, with 95% as singletons. The chain combines TRBV7-2 with TRBJ2-3; unclear D gene. This clonotype originated in a man aged 18 to 29 in good health. The sequenced sample was naive CD4+ T cells sorted from blood. Specified subset: CD45RA+ positively selected. The CDR3 region has the DNA TGTGCCAGCAGCTTAATCCGGGCTTCGGAAGATACGCAGTATTTT. It specifies CASSLIRASEDTQYF.